Below are 14 T cell receptor beta chains sequenced from a single sample in a study of T cell responses to AZD1222 COVID-19 vaccine. The data were produced by immunoSEQ multiplex PCR, yet TCRdb's version contains in-frame clones alone and is incomplete. Counted here are about 110,000 clones, 90% occurring once; the ten biggest clones make up around 7.6%. Sequences were derived from peripheral blood, sampled 28 days after the second AZD1222 dose. The receptors derive from an adult who received the AZD1222 COVID-19 vaccine.

The V and J genes are TRBV20-1 and TRBJ2-2; 11 bases align to TRBD2. The germline V gene encodes CDR1 DFQATT and CDR2 SNEGSKA (reference sequence). CDR3 length equals 15 residues. The V gene end was trimmed by 3 bases and the J gene end by 6 bases; junction bases not matched to a gene: 6. In DNA form, the CDR3 reads TGCAGTGCTAGTAATAGCGGGGGGGCCGCCGGGGAGCTGTTTTTT. Its translation is CSASNSGGAAGELFF.

This clone was observed a few times. The V call is TRBV7-3, the J call TRBJ2-1; tentatively, D is TRBD1 or TRBD2 (5 bases each). The CDR3 contains 15 residues. Germline-derived CDR1 and CDR2 are SGHTA and FQGTGA. The germline V and J ends were trimmed by 1 base and 9 bases, with 16 bases remaining between them. As DNA, the CDR3 is TGTGCCAGCAGCTTAAATTTGGGACCACCTCGTGAGCAGTTCTTC. Its protein product is CASSLNLGPPREQFF.

The table lists this clone with a count of one. The gene calls are TRBV18 and TRBJ2-2; TRBD1 might be the D (5 bases). CDR3 length: 13 amino acids. V lost 3 bases and J 8 bases, leaving 10 bases between the germline ends. The germline V gene encodes CDR1 KGHSH and CDR2 LQKENI. CDR3 sequence reads: CASSPGQEGELFF. For the CDR3, the DNA is TGTGCCAGCTCACCGGGGCAGGAAGGGGAGCTGTTTTTT.

The V and J genes are TRBV12-3 or TRBV12-4 and TRBJ2-3, with D unclear. The ends were cut back, 7 bases at V and 6 bases at J, with 11 bases in the middle. The length of the CDR3 is 12 residues. CDR3 in amino acids: CASKALGDTQYF. The CDR3 coding sequence is TGTGCCAGCAAGGCTTTGGGGGATACGCAGTATTTT.

V gene TRBV9 combines with J gene TRBJ1-1; TRBD1 agrees at 12 bases. Germline assignment: CDR1 SGDLS and CDR2 YYNGEE. V lost 1 base to trimming and J lost 1 base; unmatched junction nucleotides: 8. The CDR3 is made up of 18 amino acids. In DNA, the CDR3 is TGTGCCAGCAGCGTATCAGGGACAGGGGGCGCGAGGAACACTGAAGCTTTCTTT. Translating gives CASSVSGTGGARNTEAFF.

The chain combines TRBV6-4 with TRBJ2-2; D perhaps matches TRBD2 (5 bases). V lost 6 bases and J lost 1, with 9 bases in between. There are 14 residues in the CDR3. Germline V gives CDR1 MRHNA, CDR2 SNTAGT. The CDR3 spells CASRWEKNTGELFF. CDR3 nucleotide sequence: TGTGCCAGCAGATGGGAGAAGAACACCGGGGAGCTGTTTTTT.

The V gene is TRBV5-4, the J gene TRBJ1-2; D possibly corresponds to TRBD1 (6 bases). Germline V CDR1 and CDR2: SGHNT, YYREEE (reference sequence). The length of the CDR3 is 15 residues. Trimming took 5 bases from V and 6 from J, leaving 20 bases between them. The CDR3 loop is CASSNPSGGANGYTF. CDR3 in DNA: TGTGCCAGCAGTAATCCGAGCGGGGGGGCTAATGGCTACACCTTC.

The chain joins TRBV18 to TRBJ2-5; 7 bases match TRBD1. Unmatched junction bases numbered 3, after V lost 4 bases and J lost 4 bases. This CDR3 has 13 amino acids. Germline V CDR1 and CDR2: KGHSH, LQKENI. The CDR3 DNA reads as TGTGCCAGCTCACAGGGGGCTGGAGAGACCCAGTACTTC. It is translated as CASSQGAGETQYF.

The V call is TRBV4-3, the J call TRBJ1-3, with D unclear. The CDR3 is 16 residues long. Germline assignment: CDR1 LGHNA and CDR2 YSLEER. Trimming removed 0 bases from V and 7 bases from J, with 16 bases in between. The CDR3 here is CASSQDSTGVGNTIYF. The CDR3 DNA sequence: TGCGCCAGCAGCCAAGATTCTACGGGAGTGGGGAACACCATATATTTT.

V usage is TRBV9 and J usage is TRBJ2-1; 12 bases fit TRBD2. After removal of 1 base from V and 8 bases from J, the junction contained 7 bases not matched to a gene. This CDR3 region has 16 residues. The germline CDR1 and CDR2 sequences are SGDLS and YYNGEE. In DNA form, the CDR3 reads TGTGCCAGCAGCGTAACTACTAGCGGGGGGAGGGATGAGCAGTTCTTC. It translates to CASSVTTSGGRDEQFF.

The chain uses TRBV12-3 or TRBV12-4 and TRBJ1-4, with D possibly being TRBD1 (5 bases). V lost 6 bases to trimming and J lost 8 bases, with 13 bases between them. There are 13 residues in the CDR3. The CDR3, as DNA: TGTGCCAGCAGCAAGACCGGGGGGGAAAAACTGTTTTTT. This gives the protein CASSKTGGEKLFF.

J is TRBJ2-1 and V is TRBV6-4, with TRBD2 matching over 12 bases. The junction had 6 bases not matched to a gene; V was cut back by 0 bases and J by 9 bases. The CDR3 sequence is 16 residues long. Germline V CDR1 and CDR2: MRHNA, SNTAGT. For the CDR3, the DNA is TGTGCCAGCAGTGACTCGGCTAGCGGGGGGGCTAGTGAGCAGTTCTTC. Its translation: CASSDSASGGASEQFF.

This clone was observed once. The chain has TRBV7-2 and TRBJ2-3; 7 nucleotides align to TRBD2. The CDR3 covers 15 residues. Trimming cost V 5 bases and J 2 bases; bases outside gene matches: 7. Germline CDR1 and CDR2: SGHTA and FQGNSA. CDR3: CASSGQAGDTDTQYF. CDR3 bases: TGTGCCAGCAGCGGCCAGGCGGGGGACACAGATACGCAGTATTTT. Full variable domain (remainder filled in from reference TRBV7-2 and TRBJ2-3): GAGVSQSPSNKVTEKGKDVELRCDPISGHTALYWYRQSLGQGLEFLIYFQGNSAPDKSGLPSDRFSAERTGGSVSTLTIQRTQQEDSAVYLCASSGQAGDTDTQYFGPGTRLTVL.

The gene calls are TRBV3-1 (or the pseudogene TRBV3-2) and TRBJ1-2; D not certain. The germline V gene has CDR1 LGHDT and CDR2 YNNKEL (reference sequence). Trimming left V 2 bases short and J 1 base short, with 11 bases between. This CDR3 is built from 15 residues. Here the CDR3 reads CASSQNPHSNYGYTF. The CDR3 bases are TGTGCCAGCAGCCAAAATCCGCACAGTAACTATGGCTACACCTTC.